This entry describes one T cell receptor (beta chain). This sample is drawn from a study of Graves' ophthalmopathy and Graves' hyperthyroidism. J was trimmed by 1 base and V by 5 bases; bases with no gene match: 8. This CDR3 contains 15 residues. Germline V gives CDR1 SNHLY, CDR2 FYNNEI. RNA transcripts served as template for amplifying TCR beta CDR3 sequences. HTBI-primed first-round RT-PCR preceded second-round multiplex PCR. Via MiXCR, TCRdb re-called the multiplex PCR reads, giving one row per CDR3 protein. The sample lists just over 600,000 distinct CDR3 sequences; roughly 20% were seen once. Establishment of the diagnosis relied upon clinical symptoms, serum thyroxine, TRAb, thyroid ultrasound and orbital computed tomography.

The rearrangement links TRBV2 to TRBJ2-7; 7 positions agree with TRBD2. The sample consisted of peripheral blood. The sequence came from a woman aged 18-30 years with stable Graves' hyperthyroidism. Some clones in this sample may be carry-over from other donors' samples. The CDR3 region has the DNA TGTGCCAGCAGTCCGGGGGAGGGGCAGTCCTACGAGCAGTACTTC. It encodes CASSPGEGQSYEQYF.